A selection of T cell receptor beta chains follows, all from one sample in a study of T cell responses to AZD1222 COVID-19 vaccine. Produced via immunoSEQ multiplex PCR; TCRdb's table is partial and in-frame only. The sample has fewer than 150,000 clones; roughly 93% are singletons. The specimen comprised peripheral blood, sampled on day 0 of AZD1222 vaccination. The receptors shown here come from an adult in good health. Each CDR3 is given with its conserved first and last residue. The D gene is left open where the match is weak. Not all rows give a size; the values are once, few, many and, for expanded clones, a class.

v_gene	len	d_gene	abundance	j_gene	CDR3nt	CDR3aa
TRBV13	17	TRBD2	-	TRBJ2-5	TGTGCCAGCAGCCCCGCCGCCGGGAGGGCCGGGCAAGAGACCCAGTACTTC	CASSPAAGRAGQETQYF
TRBV5-1	13	-	-	TRBJ1-3	TGCGCCAGCAGCTCGGTGCTCGGAAACACCATATATTTT	CASSSVLGNTIYF
TRBV5-1	13	-	-	TRBJ2-1	TGCGCCAGCAGCTTGGGACTAGACAATGAGCAGTTCTTC	CASSLGLDNEQFF
TRBV10-3	13	-	-	TRBJ1-5	TGTGCCATCAGCCGGGACAGCAATCAGCCCCAGCATTTT	CAISRDSNQPQHF
TRBV7-2	15	TRBD2	-	TRBJ2-3	TGTGCCAGCAGCTTAAGCGGGACTAGCACAGATACGCAGTATTTT	CASSLSGTSTDTQYF
TRBV19	15	TRBD2	-	TRBJ2-7	TGTGCCAGTAGTAATGGACTAGCGGGGGGGTACGAGCAGTACTTC	CASSNGLAGGYEQYF
TRBV30	14	-	-	TRBJ1-3	TGTGCCTGGAGTCCAGGGAGATCTGGAAACACCATATATTTT	CAWSPGRSGNTIYF
TRBV5-4	18	TRBD1	-	TRBJ1-1	TGTGCCAGCAGCTTGGGGGGCCGGGACAGGGGGATGAACACTGAAGCTTTCTTT	CASSLGGRDRGMNTEAFF
TRBV4-1	15	-	once	TRBJ1-2	TGCGCCAGCAGCCAAGAATGGGGTACTAACTATGGCTACACCTTC	CASSQEWGTNYGYTF
TRBV24-1	13	-	-	TRBJ1-2	TGTGCCACCAGTGAAGGCAGAAACTATGGCTACACCTTC	CATSEGRNYGYTF
TRBV29-1	13	-	once	TRBJ1-2	TGCAGCGTCGTTGACAGGTATAACTATGGCTACACCTTC	CSVVDRYNYGYTF
TRBV5-1	15	TRBD2	-	TRBJ2-1	TGCGCCAGCAGCTTGAGCGGGAGGGCCTTTCCTGAGCAGTTCTTC	CASSLSGRAFPEQFF
TRBV9	14	-	-	TRBJ1-1	TGTGCCAGCAGCGTCGACAGGTTGAACACTGAAGCTTTCTTT	CASSVDRLNTEAFF
TRBV2	13	-	once	TRBJ1-1	TGTGCCAGCAGTTACCGGGACCTGCTTGAAGCTTTCTTT	CASSYRDLLEAFF
TRBV5-4	14	-	few	TRBJ2-1	TGTGCCAGCAGCCCATGGACTGGCGACAATGAGCAGTTCTTC	CASSPWTGDNEQFF
TRBV7-2	15	TRBD1	-	TRBJ1-2	TGTGCCAGCAGCTCCCTGGGACAGGGGAGGGATGGCTACACCTTC	CASSSLGQGRDGYTF
TRBV2	13	-	-	TRBJ2-1	TGTGCCAGCGGAAGGCGGACGTCTGATGAGCAGTTCTTC	CASGRRTSDEQFF
TRBV18	15	-	-	TRBJ1-2	TGTGCCAGCTCACCCATGGGCAGGGCAGACTATGGCTACACCTTC	CASSPMGRADYGYTF
TRBV6-5	14	TRBD1	once	TRBJ2-1	TGTGCCAGCAGGCCGGGACAGGACTACAATGAGCAGTTCTTC	CASRPGQDYNEQFF
TRBV2	12	-	few	TRBJ1-6	TGTGCCAGCCTAGGACAGAATTCACCCCTCCACTTT	CASLGQNSPLHF
TRBV3-1/TRBV3-2	17	TRBD2	-	TRBJ2-2	TGTGCCAGCAGCCAAGATCGAACTAGCGGTCGCACCGGGGAGCTGTTTTTT	CASSQDRTSGRTGELFF
TRBV19	15	-	-	TRBJ1-5	TGTGCCAGTAGACCGCTCTTAGGGGGCAATCAGCCCCAGCATTTT	CASRPLLGGNQPQHF
TRBV7-9	14	-	-	TRBJ1-1	TGTGCCAGCAGCTTAAACAGGATGAACACTGAAGCTTTCTTT	CASSLNRMNTEAFF
TRBV25-1	11	TRBD2	-	TRBJ2-5	TGTGCCAGCAGTGAAGGACTAGTGGCGTACTTC	CASSEGLVAYF
TRBV3-1/TRBV3-2	16	-	-	TRBJ1-3	TGTGCCAGCAGCCTGGGGGGCATAAGCTCTGGAAACACCATATATTTT	CASSLGGISSGNTIYF
TRBV6-5	10	-	-	TRBJ1-4	TGTGCCAGTGGTCGTGAAAAACTGTTTTTT	CASGREKLFF
TRBV5-1	14	-	-	TRBJ1-4	TGCGCCAGCAGCTTGTGGGGAACTAATGAAAAACTGTTTTTT	CASSLWGTNEKLFF
TRBV18	14	-	-	TRBJ1-2	TGTGCCAGCTCACCAGGGCGTCCGGATTATGGCTACACCTTC	CASSPGRPDYGYTF
TRBV27	13	TRBD1	-	TRBJ1-2	TGTGCCAGCAAGATTACAGGGGGCGGAGGCTACACCTTC	CASKITGGGGYTF
TRBV9	14	-	-	TRBJ1-4	TGTGCCAGCAGCCCAACGGGGATGACCCAAAAACTGTTTTTT	CASSPTGMTQKLFF
TRBV29-1	14	-	-	TRBJ1-2	TGCAGCGTTGAGGCGGCAACCCGGGAGGATGGCTACACCTTC	CSVEAATREDGYTF
TRBV6-6	15	TRBD1	-	TRBJ1-2	TGTGCCAGCAGTTACGACAGGGGCCTAAACTATGGCTACACCTTC	CASSYDRGLNYGYTF
TRBV14	14	-	-	TRBJ2-7	TGTGCCAGCAGCCAGCAATCGGATTCCTACGAGCAGTACTTC	CASSQQSDSYEQYF
TRBV4-1	16	TRBD1	-	TRBJ2-7	TGCGCCAGCAGCCAAGATGGCCAGGGGGCGATCTACGAGCAGTACTTC	CASSQDGQGAIYEQYF
TRBV4-1	13	-	-	TRBJ1-2	TGCGCCAGCAGCCCCGGGACACCCTATGGCTACACCTTC	CASSPGTPYGYTF
TRBV2	14	-	-	TRBJ1-2	TGTGCCAGCAGTCCCCCCCTTCGGGACTATGGCTACACCTTC	CASSPPLRDYGYTF
TRBV3-1/TRBV3-2	14	-	-	TRBJ1-1	TGTGCCAGCAGCCTAACAGGATTGAACACTGAAGCTTTCTTT	CASSLTGLNTEAFF
TRBV7-9	16	-	-	TRBJ1-2	TGTGCCAGCAGCAAAACCTCGGGGGATTTTAACTATGGCTACACCTTC	CASSKTSGDFNYGYTF
TRBV5-1	12	-	-	TRBJ2-2	TGCGCCAGTCCGGGGGACACCGGGGAGCTGTTTTTT	CASPGDTGELFF
TRBV5-8	13	-	-	TRBJ1-4	TGTGCCAGCAGTCTAGGGGTTTATGAAAAACTGTTTTTT	CASSLGVYEKLFF
TRBV28	14	-	-	TRBJ2-5	TGTGCCAGCAGTTCCTTCCCCAGAGTCCAGACCCAGTACTTC	CASSSFPRVQTQYF
TRBV5-8	13	TRBD1	-	TRBJ1-2	TGTGCCAGCAGCCCACGACAGGGTAATGGCTACACCTTC	CASSPRQGNGYTF
TRBV10-2	16	-	-	TRBJ1-3	TGCGCCAGCAGTGAGTCAGGCACCTTCTCTGGAAACACCATATATTTT	CASSESGTFSGNTIYF
TRBV6-5	12	-	-	TRBJ2-3	TGTGCCAGCAGCCGGAGCACAGATACGCAGTATTTT	CASSRSTDTQYF
TRBV10-2	15	-	-	TRBJ2-7	TGCGCCAGCAGTGAGGCTGGCGGGACCACTTACGAGCAGTACTTC	CASSEAGGTTYEQYF
TRBV29-1	13	-	-	TRBJ2-5	TGCAGCGTTGAAGGGCTAGCGTGGAAGACCCAGTACTTC	CSVEGLAWKTQYF
TRBV5-1	16	TRBD2	-	TRBJ2-2	TGCGCCAGCAGCTTGGAATTAGCGGGGGACTTCGGGGAGCTGTTTTTT	CASSLELAGDFGELFF
TRBV24-1	13	TRBD2	-	TRBJ2-3	TGTGCCACCCGCCCAGCGGGAACAGATACGCAGTATTTT	CATRPAGTDTQYF
TRBV28	13	-	-	TRBJ1-5	TGTGCCAGCACCAATGGGAGGCATCAGCCCCAGCATTTT	CASTNGRHQPQHF
TRBV28	17	TRBD2	few	TRBJ2-2	TGTGCCAGCACTTCCACTAGCGGGAGGTCGAACACCGGGGAGCTGTTTTTT	CASTSTSGRSNTGELFF
TRBV2	13	TRBD2	-	TRBJ2-7	TGTGCCACCCTTAGCGGGTTGATCTACGAGCAGTACTTC	CATLSGLIYEQYF
TRBV10-3	12	TRBD1	-	TRBJ1-2	TGTGCCATCAGTGACCCGACAGGGGACCACACCTTC	CAISDPTGDHTF
TRBV4-1	14	-	-	TRBJ2-5	TGCGCCAGCAGCCTGACACAGGGTAGTGAGACCCAGTACTTC	CASSLTQGSETQYF
TRBV6-2/TRBV6-3	12	-	once	TRBJ2-5	TGTGCCAGCAGTTACAGTGTTCGTGACCAGTACTTC	CASSYSVRDQYF
TRBV28	14	-	-	TRBJ1-5	TGTGCCAGCAGTCCGCAAAGGGGGAATCAGCCCCAGCATTTT	CASSPQRGNQPQHF
TRBV19	16	TRBD2	-	TRBJ2-5	TGTGCCAGTAGCTTTACTGGGAGGGCAGGAAGAGAGACCCAGTACTTC	CASSFTGRAGRETQYF
TRBV28	14	-	-	TRBJ1-1	TGTGCCAGCAGGATAAACAGGGTAAACACTGAAGCTTTCTTT	CASRINRVNTEAFF
TRBV28	15	TRBD1	-	TRBJ1-4	TGTGCCAGCCTGTCCGGGACAGGGGCCATAGAAAAACTGTTTTTT	CASLSGTGAIEKLFF